The T cell receptor beta chain described here comes from a study of read filtering for tumor transcriptome and immune sequencing. Study-wide background: Revised staging placed eight or nine patients in R-ISS I, 15 to 20 in II, 7 in III. Regarding the study as a whole: Without single-read clonotypes, shared clonotype proportions correlated more between IR-seq and RNA-seq.

Bone marrow was sampled from every patient at the time of active disease. From 300 to 400 ng of RNA, a library with molecular barcoded alpha/delta and beta/gamma adaptors was made. MiXCR was run by TCRdb on the reads, yielding one entry per CDR3 protein. The data show more than 20,000 distinct CDR3 sequences, 22% seen once. With 5 bases removed from V and 5 bases from J, the gap between germline ends came to 12 bases. Germline lookup yields CDR1 DFQATT and CDR2 SNEGSKA (reference sequence). The CDR3 totals 12 residues. In the case of this clonotype: The antigen is not known. A much larger clone sits a single nucleotide away, making a read error possible. The final CDR3 position lacks the conserved phenylalanine or tryptophan, pointing to a likely read error.

This TCR derives from a donor at least 40 years old with multiple myeloma. Sequencing input: a population of CD138-negative cells sorted from bone marrow. The chain combines TRBV20-1 with TRBJ2-5; possibly TRBD1 for D (5 bases). CDR3 nucleotides: TGCAGTGCTCGCCGCCAGGGTGAGACCCAGTACATC. Translating it yields CSARRQGETQYI.